Detailed here is one T cell receptor beta chain. What it binds is unknown. The data stem from a study of vaccination and CD4 T cells after COVID-19. At the level of the study: At a median 72 days (range 14 to 241) after dose two, post-vaccine samples were obtained. The cells were exposed to overlapping spike peptides originating from SARS-CoV-2, HCoV-NL63, HCoV-OC43 and HCoV-229E for stimulation.

Oncomine TCR Beta short-read sequencing was applied to DNA from cultured CD4+ T cells. TCRdb passed the PCR reads through MiXCR, listing each CDR3 protein once. The sample has tens of thousands of distinct CDR3 sequences, roughly a third seen once. Described time point: late sampling 161 to 241 days after vaccination in a few convalescent patients. Stated treatment: approximately 11-day PBMC culture with coronavirus spike peptide pools or control peptides (ViraFEST assay). Germline values: CDR1 DFQATT, CDR2 SNEGSKA (reference sequence). The germline V and J ends were trimmed by 0 bases and 0 bases, with 9 bases remaining between them. There are 15 residues in the CDR3.

Material: CD4+ T cells from blood, cultured in vitro, obtained about 7 months after SARS-CoV-2 vaccination. The V call is TRBV20-1, the J call TRBJ1-3; no clear D gene. This clonotype was obtained from a human donor who had recovered from COVID-19. The DNA of the CDR3 is TGCAGTGCTAGAGACGGGCGAAGCTCTGGAAACACCATATATTTT. This sequence encodes CSARDGRSSGNTIYF.